This TCR beta chain appears in the sequencing data of a study of control samples from healthy donors and cancer patients (TCRdb year 2020). Receptor amplification or capture employed the immunoSEQ multiplex PCR assay. Here the immuneACCESS table is served through TCRdb, limited to in-frame sequences with V and J called. Missing clones are a known gap in these copies; in checked studies unresolved V genes cover under half, and the rest lacks a known reason. The sample yields approximately 120,000 clones; 75% to 90% were counted once. The ten largest account for around 17% of the sample. As for this clone: Its antigen is currently not known. No per-base quality is available; no much larger clone lies one base away.

This TCR came from a woman aged 50 to 65 in good health. Sequencing used blood.

The DNA is TGTGCCAGCGCTGGGGTTAGAAGCGACAATGAGCAGTTCTTC. This yields the protein CASAGVRSDNEQFF. The rearrangement combines TRBV2 with TRBJ2-1, with no D gene named confidently. V drops 8 bases and J drops 5 bases, leaving 16 bases in between. From the cysteine up to the phenylalanine, the CDR3 has a length of 14 residues. Here the CDR3 DNA is all that survives: 42 bases in frame from base 1. According to the germline V gene, CDR1 reads SNHLY and CDR2 reads FYNNEI.